The 12 T cell receptor beta chains in this list originate from one sample, sequenced in a study of T cells in Graves' hyperthyroidism and ophthalmopathy. Researchers amplified the TCR beta CDR3 regions from RNA transcripts. HTBI primers were employed in a first-round RT-PCR of the TCR CDR3. TCRdb reprocessed the multiplex PCR reads with MiXCR, giving one entry per CDR3 protein. The sample records under 700,000 distinct CDR3 sequences, over 15% being singletons. The material sequenced was blood. The origin of the receptors is a woman aged 18-29 years with Graves' hyperthyroidism.

There are many counts of this clonotype. This chain links TRBV24-1 with TRBJ2-7; TRBD1 matches at 9 bases. CDR1 and CDR2 (germline): KGHDR, SFDVKD. Trimming at V came to 5 bases and at J to 5 bases, leaving 9 bases not matched to a gene. This CDR3 is built from 15 residues. CDR3 nucleotides: TGTGCCACCAGTGGGACCGGGACAGGGTCCCACGAGCAGTACTTC. It encodes CATSGTGTGSHEQYF.

The V call is TRBV9, the J call TRBJ2-5; TRBD1 matches at 7 bases. With 3 bases clipped from V and 5 bases from J, the junction kept 10 bases outside the gene matches. The CDR3 is made up of 15 amino acids. Germline values: CDR1 SGDLS, CDR2 YYNGEE. CDR3 residues: CASSAQGRGMETQYF. The CDR3 coding sequence is TGTGCCAGCAGCGCTCAGGGCAGGGGGATGGAGACCCAGTACTTC. Full variable domain (remainder filled in from reference TRBV9 and TRBJ2-5): DSGVTQTPKHLITATGQRVTLRCSPRSGDLSVYWYQQSLDQGLQFLIQYYNGEERAKGNILERFSAQQFPDLHSELNLSSLELGDSALYFCASSAQGRGMETQYFGPGTRLLVL.

This clonotype was picked up many times. V gene TRBV5-1 combines with J gene TRBJ2-3; 9 positions match TRBD2. V lost 6 bases, J lost 1 base, and 3 bases stayed unmatched. This CDR3 is built from 14 residues. Germline V gives CDR1 SGHRS, CDR2 YFSETQ. CDR3 sequence: CASTVAGGTDTQYF. Written as DNA, the CDR3 is TGCGCCAGCACCGTAGCGGGAGGCACAGATACGCAGTATTTT.

This clonotype has ten or more counts. The chain uses TRBV6-1 and TRBJ1-5, with 9 bases lining up with TRBD1. Germline-derived CDR1 and CDR2 are MNHNS and SASEGT. The CDR3 consists of 15 residues. Trimming cost V 6 bases and J 6 bases; bases outside gene matches: 9. The CDR3 coding sequence is TGTGCCAGCAGAATTAACCGGGACAGGGTTCAGCCCCAGCATTTT. This encodes CASRINRDRVQPQHF.

This clonotype was detected ten times or more. The chain recombines TRBV7-6 with TRBJ2-1; maybe TRBD2 (6 bases). Germline CDR1 is SGHVS and CDR2 is FNYEAQ. The V and J ends lost 1 base and 9 bases respectively, with 16 bases between them. CDR3 size: 15 residues. The CDR3: CASSLVSGVRSEQFF. CDR3 coding DNA: TGTGCCAGCAGCTTAGTTTCGGGGGTAAGAAGTGAGCAGTTCTTC.

There are many counts of this clonotype. J is TRBJ2-4 and V is TRBV20-1; no firm D call. V shed 2 bases and J shed 6 bases, with 5 bases lying between them. CDR1 DFQATT and CDR2 SNEGSKA come from the germline V gene (reference sequence). This CDR3 region has 11 residues. The CDR3 DNA sequence: TGCAGTGCTAGACAGACAAACATTCAGTACTTC. This sequence encodes CSARQTNIQYF.

There are many counts of this clonotype. The V gene is TRBV7-6, the J gene TRBJ1-1; the D gene is possibly TRBD1 (5 bases). Trimming took off 3 bases at V and 6 bases at J, with 14 bases between the two ends. CDR3 length: 14 amino acids. The germline V gene encodes CDR1 SGHVS and CDR2 FNYEAQ. CDR3 sequence reads: CASSFNSQGSEAFF. The CDR3 bases are TGTGCCAGCAGCTTCAACTCCCAGGGATCTGAAGCTTTCTTT.

This clonotype was counted many times. The V and J genes are TRBV18 and TRBJ2-5; the D gene is possibly TRBD2 (6 bases). Germline-derived CDR1 and CDR2 are KGHSH and LQKENI. V was trimmed by 1 base and J by 0 bases, leaving 9 bases between them. The CDR3 has 15 amino acids. The CDR3 sequence: CASSPRTSYQETQYF. CDR3 DNA: TGTGCCAGCTCACCACGTACTAGCTACCAAGAGACCCAGTACTTC. Together with reference TRBV18 and TRBJ2-5, the CDR3 gives the full variable domain: NAGVMQNPRHLVRRRGQEARLRCSPMKGHSHVYWYRQLPEEGLKFMVYLQKENIIDESGMPKERFSAEFPKEGPSILRIQQVVRGDSAAYFCASSPRTSYQETQYFGPGTRLLVL.

Remarks on this clonotype: At one end the junction does not follow the germline gene, possibly because of a read error. The rearrangement uses TRBV20-1 and TRBJ1-1; possible D gene TRBD1, 5 bases. This CDR3 has 16 amino acids. CDR1 and CDR2 from the germline V gene are DFQATT and SNEGSKA (reference sequence). The CDR3 region has the DNA TGCAGTGCTTCCCTGGACTCTTCCTTCCTTGGGACTGACGCTTTCTTT. It is translated as CSASLDSSFLGTDAFF.

This clonotype has ten or more counts. V and J are TRBV7-8 and TRBJ2-1; D is uncertain. Germline CDR1 SGHVS, CDR2 FQNEAQ. The CDR3 sequence is 13 residues long. The V gene lost 1 base and the J gene lost 2 bases, with 3 bases spanning the gap. This chain's CDR3 is CASSLGAYNEQFF. CDR3 in DNA: TGTGCCAGCAGCTTAGGGGCCTACAATGAGCAGTTCTTC.

The gene calls are TRBV6-2 or TRBV6-3 and TRBJ1-1, with D perhaps matching TRBD1 (6 bases). The CDR3 is 13 residues long. Deletions cut 2 bases from V and 6 bases from J, with 10 bases between. The V gene's germline CDR1 is MNHEY and CDR2 SVGEGT. The CDR3 sequence is CASSYAQGAEAFF. CDR3 sequence (DNA): TGTGCCAGCAGTTACGCACAGGGTGCTGAAGCTTTCTTT.

This clonotype was detected ten times or more. V is TRBV10-1 and J is TRBJ1-1; 7 bases map to TRBD1. The J segment lost 4 bases and the V segment lost 2 bases, leaving 7 bases of the junction unmatched. Germline CDR1 reads WNHNN; CDR2 reads SYGVQD (reference sequence). The CDR3 covers 15 residues. The CDR3 DNA is TGCGCCAGCAGTGAGAACAGGGGAGTTGGCACTGAAGCTTTCTTT. Amino acids: CASSENRGVGTEAFF.